This T cell receptor (beta chain) is from a study of response to subunit inactivated influenza vaccine. Study-level points and caveats: A suggestion made by the authors is that each seasonal influenza vaccination recruits few new T cells.

This clonotype was detected many times. Its antigen is undetermined. Germline CDR1 and CDR2: SGHTA and FQGNSA. V gave up 1 base and J gave up 0 bases, with 13 bases separating them. This CDR3 is built from 17 residues. One entry per CDR3 protein, called by TCRdb with MiXCR from the RT-PCR reads. The sample contains a few hundred thousand distinct CDR3 sequences, roughly 9.8% of which appear only once. The chain links TRBV7-2 to TRBJ2-4, with D perhaps TRBD2 (5 bases). The clonotype was recovered from a middle-aged man who received an inactivated influenza vaccine. This material consisted of PBMCs from blood, taken 40 to 50 days after vaccination. As DNA, the CDR3 is TGTGCCAGCAGCTTAGTGGACTTATCTCTAGCCAAAAACATTCAGTACTTC. Translating gives CASSLVDLSLAKNIQYF.